This T cell receptor (beta chain) was sequenced for a study of blood T cells in healthy people across ages (dated by TCRdb to 2013 to 2016). In the study overall: Template switching captured roughly one uniquely barcoded TCR beta cDNA molecule per two T cells in model experiments. Using deep sequencing normalized with unique cDNA molecular identifiers, the study measured how TCR beta repertoire diversity changes with age. The donors were split into four age groups: young (average around 15 years), middle-aged (39), aged (62) and long-lived (over 75). The study analyzed two additional independent replicas of 1 million unique cDNA reads from the same blood draw for two donors, one aged 18 to 29 and one aged 80 or older.

CDR3 length: 15 amino acids, cysteine to phenylalanine. The read is trimmed to its CDR3 DNA, 45 bases read in frame from base 1. Looking up the germline V gene yields CDR1 SGHRS and CDR2 YFSETQ. Trimming costs V 0 bases and J 4 bases, and their ends lie 13 bases apart. Library preparation used 5' RACE. TCRdb lists the instrument as Illumina HiSeq 2500. A second roughly 7 to 11 cycle PCR used a sample-barcoded 5' primer and a J-beta primer mix. Each TCR beta cDNA molecule received a unique molecular identifier from a template-switch 5' adaptor carrying 12 random nucleotides. Each sample yielded at least 3 million CDR3-containing paired-end reads. All of the RNA was converted into first-strand cDNA using the Mint cDNA synthesis kit, with a TRBC-specific oligonucleotide serving as the primer. Following uracil-DNA glycosylase treatment, a first 18-cycle PCR with universal primers M1SS and BC2_uni_R was performed on all cDNA. In the source study's methods: Normalization of each sample was performed by random selection of 1 million high-quality reads, each carrying a distinct molecular identifier. Reads with shared molecular identifiers were discarded instead of being binned into consensus sequences. MiTCR, with a Q25 quality threshold and the strictest error-elimination algorithm, was used for CDR3 identification, clonotype clustering and error correction. A nonparametric unseen species model with Euler transformation was used to estimate lower-bound total TCR beta diversity. The public reads were quality trimmed at Q25 with fastp and then assembled into clones with MiXCR by TCRdb, keeping productive beta chains. CDR3 protein sequences are deduplicated, and each keeps its most common genes and DNA. TCRdb, not the authors, supplied the V and J calls. This sample holds over a million distinct CDR3 sequences; 25% were observed only once. The top ten clones comprise around 0.75% of the sample.

The donors were about 40 Caucasian individuals from Russia, aged about 6 to 95 years, who were systemically healthy. Around 9.8 milliliters of peripheral blood were collected from each donor into EDTA-treated Vacutainer tubes. PBMCs were isolated by Ficoll-Paque density-gradient centrifugation, with at least 6 million obtained per sample. Total RNA was extracted from PBMCs with Trizol reagent, with at least 5.5 micrograms obtained per sample. For every donor, flow cytometry on a PBMC aliquot measured the percentage of naive CD45RAhigh/CD27high T cells. This clonotype was detected a few times. Its antigen is not yet known. Within one base of it there is no much larger clone, and no base qualities were kept. Paper-wide results and their limitations: There was a strong correlation between observed TCR beta diversity and the percentage of naive T cells measured by flow cytometry. Observed TCR beta diversity per million T cells fell roughly linearly with age, and a significant reduction was already apparent by age around 40. Compared with the aged group, more naive CD4+ T cells, fewer expanded clones and increased TCR diversity were shown by the long-lived group, suggesting age selection. Estimates of total diversity based on one million sequenced T cells were regarded as lower bounds and as underestimates. Bulk unsorted PBMC profiling prevented conclusive comparison of naive and antigen-experienced compartments. The CMV infection status of donors was not known, potentially confounding age-related changes in expanded clonotypes.

The same specimen was also included in a second study, on T cells of mothers and their children. Per that second paper: Donors were nine systemically healthy Caucasian individuals: three mothers and their six children. cDNA synthesis consumed the entire amount of extracted RNA, loaded at about 1.6 ug RNA in each 15 ul reaction. Sample barcodes and 2-4 random nucleotides were added via the M1S primer in the second PCR. Over 8.5 million TCR beta CDR3 reads were obtained for each mother, and approximately 3 million reads were obtained for each child. Thymic selection shapes the output of TCR recombination in a similar way in related and unrelated pairs, and inherited differences have a minor effect. Related mother-child pairs always showed normalized repertoire overlap that was slightly higher than in unrelated mother-child pairs, though the difference was never significant. No persistent microchimeric T cell clones were detected, at a sensitivity of approximately 110 clones per million clonotypes. To look for features that set related mother-child pairs apart from unrelated individuals, the researchers ran deep NGS to compare the TCR beta repertoires of mothers and children. Mothers averaged approximately 41 +/- 4 years of age and children averaged around 10 +/- 4 years. After adapter ligation with NEBNext reagents, the libraries were sequenced on Illumina HiSeq 2000 with 100+100 nt paired-end reads. To prevent cross-contamination, the mother and child libraries were prepared a month apart and were sequenced in separate runs. For each donor, between roughly 500,000 and 2,300,000 distinct TCR beta clonotypes were identified. Naive TCR beta clonotypes were estimated from low-frequency clonotypes matched to each donor's FACS-determined naive share, without sorting.

The V and J genes are TRBV5-1 and TRBJ2-5; no D gene call is confident. Material for sequencing was blood. This TCR was recovered from a girl aged 2 to 10 in good health. The CDR3 protein is CASSLADLNRETQYF. DNA sequence: TGCGCCAGCAGCTTGGCCGATTTAAATCGAGAGACCCAGTACTTC.